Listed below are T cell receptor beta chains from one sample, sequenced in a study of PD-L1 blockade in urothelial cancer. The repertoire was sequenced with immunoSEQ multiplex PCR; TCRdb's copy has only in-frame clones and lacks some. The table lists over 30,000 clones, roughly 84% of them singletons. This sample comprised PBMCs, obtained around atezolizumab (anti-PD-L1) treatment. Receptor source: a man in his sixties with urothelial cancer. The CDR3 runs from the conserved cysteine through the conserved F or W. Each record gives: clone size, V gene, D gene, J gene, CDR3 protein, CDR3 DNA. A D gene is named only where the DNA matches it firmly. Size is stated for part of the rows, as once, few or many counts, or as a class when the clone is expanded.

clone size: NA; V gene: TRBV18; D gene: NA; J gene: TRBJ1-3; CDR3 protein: CASSPLRTSQGPSGNTIYF; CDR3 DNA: TGTGCCAGCTCACCACTCCGAACGTCGCAGGGGCCCTCTGGAAACACCATATATTTT
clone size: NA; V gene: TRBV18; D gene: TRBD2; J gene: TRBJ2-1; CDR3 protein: CASSRSGGAGGLYEQFF; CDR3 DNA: TGTGCCAGCTCGCGGTCCGGGGGAGCGGGAGGTCTTTATGAGCAGTTCTTC
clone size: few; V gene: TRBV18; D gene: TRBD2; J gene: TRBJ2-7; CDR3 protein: CASSQGLAGYSYEQYF; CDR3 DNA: TGTGCCAGCTCCCAGGGGCTAGCGGGTTATTCCTACGAGCAGTACTTC
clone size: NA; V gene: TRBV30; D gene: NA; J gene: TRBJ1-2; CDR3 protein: CATSGDYGYTF; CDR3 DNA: TGTGCCACGTCCGGGGACTATGGCTACACCTTC
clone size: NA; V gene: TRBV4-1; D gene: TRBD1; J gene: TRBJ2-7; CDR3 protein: CASSQDVDRGRLEQYF; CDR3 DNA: TGCGCCAGCAGCCAAGATGTGGACAGGGGGCGCCTCGAGCAGTACTTC
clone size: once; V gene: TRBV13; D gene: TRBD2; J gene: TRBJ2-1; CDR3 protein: CASLLARGSGEQFF; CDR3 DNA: TGTGCCAGCCTCCTCGCCCGCGGGAGTGGTGAGCAGTTCTTC
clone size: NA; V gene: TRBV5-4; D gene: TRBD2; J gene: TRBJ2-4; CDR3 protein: CASSPGGGVTKNIQYF; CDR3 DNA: TGTGCCAGCAGCCCGGGGGGAGGGGTGACCAAAAACATTCAGTACTTC
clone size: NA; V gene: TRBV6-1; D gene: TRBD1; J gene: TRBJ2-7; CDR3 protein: CASSEILWEDRVYF; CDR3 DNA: TGTGCCAGCAGTGAAATCCTTTGGGAGGACAGGGTGTACTTC
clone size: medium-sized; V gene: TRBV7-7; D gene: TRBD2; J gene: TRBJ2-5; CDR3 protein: CASSLARTSGGEETQYF; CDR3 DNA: TGTGCTAGCAGCTTAGCCCGGACTAGCGGGGGGGAAGAGACCCAGTACTTC
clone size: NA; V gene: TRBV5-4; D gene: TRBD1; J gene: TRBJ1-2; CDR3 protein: CASSSRQGDYGYTF; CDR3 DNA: TGTGCCAGCAGCTCCAGACAGGGGGACTATGGCTACACCTTC
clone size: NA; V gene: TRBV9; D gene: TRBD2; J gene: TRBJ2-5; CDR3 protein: CASSEAGGPAETQYF; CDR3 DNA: TGTGCCAGCAGCGAAGCGGGAGGGCCAGCGGAGACCCAGTACTTC
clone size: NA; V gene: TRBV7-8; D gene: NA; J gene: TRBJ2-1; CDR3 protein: CASSPYLLATFKADEQFF; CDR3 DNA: TGTGCCAGCAGCCCTTACCTCTTAGCGACATTTAAGGCAGATGAGCAGTTCTTC
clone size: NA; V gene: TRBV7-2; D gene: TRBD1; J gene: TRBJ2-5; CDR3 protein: CASSPLRTGPETQYF; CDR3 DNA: TGTGCCAGCAGCCCCTTGCGGACAGGGCCAGAGACCCAGTACTTC
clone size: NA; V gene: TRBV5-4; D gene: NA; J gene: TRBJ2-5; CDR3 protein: CASSYLAKETQYF; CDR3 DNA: TGTGCCAGCAGCTATCTAGCGAAAGAGACCCAGTACTTC
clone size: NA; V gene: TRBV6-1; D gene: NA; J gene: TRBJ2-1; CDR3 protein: CASSEKRADNEQFF; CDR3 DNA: TGTGCCAGCAGTGAAAAGCGGGCTGACAATGAGCAGTTCTTC
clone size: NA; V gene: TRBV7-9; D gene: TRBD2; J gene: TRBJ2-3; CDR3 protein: CASSVSGSMSDTQYF; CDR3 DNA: TGTGCCAGCAGCGTTAGCGGGAGTATGTCAGATACGCAGTATTTT
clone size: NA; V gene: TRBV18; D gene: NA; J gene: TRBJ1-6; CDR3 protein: CASSPQDTSNSPLHF; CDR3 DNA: TGTGCCAGCTCACCACAGGACACATCTAATTCACCCCTCCACTTT
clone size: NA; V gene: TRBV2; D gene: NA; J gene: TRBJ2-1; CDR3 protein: CASRSGTEFNEQFF; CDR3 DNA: TGTGCCAGCAGATCCGGGACTGAATTCAATGAGCAGTTCTTC
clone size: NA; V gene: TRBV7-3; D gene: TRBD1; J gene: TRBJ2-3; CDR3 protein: CASSLETGYEDTQYF; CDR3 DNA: TGTGCCAGCAGCCTCGAGACAGGGTACGAAGATACGCAGTATTTT
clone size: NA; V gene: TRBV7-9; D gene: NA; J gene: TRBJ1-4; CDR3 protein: CASSLGGTNEKLFF; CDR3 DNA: TGTGCCAGCAGCTTAGGCGGGACTAATGAAAAACTGTTTTTT
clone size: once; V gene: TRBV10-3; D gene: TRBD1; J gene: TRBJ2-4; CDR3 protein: CAISEGTGEKNIQYF; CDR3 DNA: TGTGCCATCAGTGAAGGGACAGGGGAAAAAAACATTCAGTACTTC
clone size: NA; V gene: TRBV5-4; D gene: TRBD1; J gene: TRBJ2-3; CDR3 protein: CASSIPGQGVGDTQYF; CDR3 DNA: TGTGCCAGCAGCATCCCGGGACAGGGGGTTGGAGATACGCAGTATTTT
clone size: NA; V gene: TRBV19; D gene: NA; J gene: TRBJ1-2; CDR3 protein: CASISGGADYGYTF; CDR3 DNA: TGTGCCAGTATATCGGGGGGAGCTGACTATGGCTACACCTTC
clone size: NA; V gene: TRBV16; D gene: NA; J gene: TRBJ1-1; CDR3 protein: CASSLDGRVAEAFF; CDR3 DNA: TGTGCCAGCAGCCTCGACGGCAGGGTGGCTGAAGCTTTCTTT
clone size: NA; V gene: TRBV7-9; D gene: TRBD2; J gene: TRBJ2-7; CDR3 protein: CASTSSRVAGDEQYF; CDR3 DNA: TGTGCCAGCACCTCTTCAAGGGTAGCGGGAGACGAGCAGTACTTC
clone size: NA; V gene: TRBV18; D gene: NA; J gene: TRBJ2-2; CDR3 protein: CASSPRTENTGELFF; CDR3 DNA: TGTGCCAGCTCACCAAGGACAGAGAACACCGGGGAGCTGTTTTTT
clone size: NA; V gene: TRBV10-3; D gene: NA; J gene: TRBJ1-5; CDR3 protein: CAISETGWPQHF; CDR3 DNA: TGTGCCATCAGTGAGACAGGGTGGCCCCAGCATTTT
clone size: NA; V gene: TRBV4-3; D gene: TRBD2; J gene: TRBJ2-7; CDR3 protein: CASSRVAGPYEQYF; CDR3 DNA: TGCGCCAGCAGCCGGGTAGCGGGGCCCTACGAGCAGTACTTC
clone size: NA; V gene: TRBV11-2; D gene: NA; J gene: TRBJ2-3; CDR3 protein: CASSPARESTDTQYF; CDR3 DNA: TGTGCCAGCAGCCCCGCCCGGGAGAGCACAGATACGCAGTATTTT
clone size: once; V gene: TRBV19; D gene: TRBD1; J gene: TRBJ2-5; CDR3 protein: CASSITGTEKETQYF; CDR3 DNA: TGTGCCAGTAGTATCACCGGGACAGAAAAAGAGACCCAGTACTTC
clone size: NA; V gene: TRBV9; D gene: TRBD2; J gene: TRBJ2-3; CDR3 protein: CASSDSGRSTDTQYF; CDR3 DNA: TGTGCCAGCAGCGATAGCGGGAGGTCAACAGATACGCAGTATTTT
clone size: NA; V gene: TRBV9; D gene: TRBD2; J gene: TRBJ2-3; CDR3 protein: CASSVGTSGHTDTQYF; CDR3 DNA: TGTGCCAGCAGCGTAGGGACTAGCGGGCACACAGATACGCAGTATTTT
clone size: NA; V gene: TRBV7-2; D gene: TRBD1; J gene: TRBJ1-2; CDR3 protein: CASSLDRGRFGYTF; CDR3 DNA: TGTGCCAGCAGCTTAGACAGGGGGCGGTTTGGCTACACCTTC
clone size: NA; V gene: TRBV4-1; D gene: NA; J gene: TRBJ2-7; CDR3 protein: CASSQGRGAGGEQYF; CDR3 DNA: TGCGCCAGCAGCCAAGGGAGGGGAGCAGGTGGGGAGCAGTACTTC
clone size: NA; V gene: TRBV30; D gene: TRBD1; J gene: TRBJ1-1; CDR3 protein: CAWDYRGGEAFF; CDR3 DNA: TGTGCCTGGGACTACAGGGGGGGTGAAGCTTTCTTT
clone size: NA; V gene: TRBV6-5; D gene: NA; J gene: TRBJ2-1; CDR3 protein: CASKTGIADYNEQFF; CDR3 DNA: TGTGCCAGCAAGACCGGGATAGCGGATTACAATGAGCAGTTCTTC
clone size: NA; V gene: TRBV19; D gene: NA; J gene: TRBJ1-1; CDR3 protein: CASSRQTNTEAFF; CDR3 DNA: TGTGCCAGTAGTAGACAGACTAACACTGAAGCTTTCTTT
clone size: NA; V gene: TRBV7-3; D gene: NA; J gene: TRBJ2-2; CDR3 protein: CASSPPSYSTGELFF; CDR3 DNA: TGTGCCAGCAGCCCACCATCCTACAGCACCGGGGAGCTGTTTTTT
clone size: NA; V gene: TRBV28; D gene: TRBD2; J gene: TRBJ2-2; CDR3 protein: CASKLTSGRANTGELFF; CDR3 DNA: TGTGCCAGCAAGTTGACTAGCGGGAGGGCGAACACCGGGGAGCTGTTTTTT
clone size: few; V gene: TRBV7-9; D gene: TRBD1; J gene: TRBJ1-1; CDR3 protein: CASSLGSRGFVDTEAFF; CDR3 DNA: TGTGCCAGCAGCTTAGGGAGCAGGGGGTTCGTTGACACTGAAGCTTTCTTT
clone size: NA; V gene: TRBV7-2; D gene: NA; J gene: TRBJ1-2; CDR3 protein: CASSLVGVGYTF; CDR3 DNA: TGTGCCAGCAGCTTAGTGGGAGTTGGCTACACCTTC
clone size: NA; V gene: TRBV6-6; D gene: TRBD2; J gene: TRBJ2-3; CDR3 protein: CASSHSGSGTDTQYF; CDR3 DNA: TGTGCCAGCAGTCATAGCGGGAGTGGCACAGATACGCAGTATTTT
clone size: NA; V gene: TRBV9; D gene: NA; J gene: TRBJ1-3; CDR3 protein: CASSGIRQTAGNTIYF; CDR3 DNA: TGTGCCAGCAGCGGAATCAGGCAGACCGCTGGAAACACCATATATTTT
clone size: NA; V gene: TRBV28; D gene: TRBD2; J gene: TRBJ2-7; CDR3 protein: CASRVAGGGEQYF; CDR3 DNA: TGTGCCAGCAGGGTAGCGGGAGGGGGCGAGCAGTACTTC
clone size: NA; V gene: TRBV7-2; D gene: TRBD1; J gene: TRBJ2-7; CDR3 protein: CASSAGQGGEQYF; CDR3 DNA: TGTGCCAGCAGCGCGGGACAGGGTGGCGAGCAGTACTTC
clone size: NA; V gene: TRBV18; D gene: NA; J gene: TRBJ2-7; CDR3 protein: CASSGDFRYEQYF; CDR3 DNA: TGTGCCAGCTCAGGGGACTTCCGGTACGAGCAGTACTTC
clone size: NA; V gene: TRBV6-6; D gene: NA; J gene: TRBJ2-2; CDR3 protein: CASSPLNTGELFF; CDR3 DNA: TGTGCCAGCAGCCCACTCAACACCGGGGAGCTGTTTTTT
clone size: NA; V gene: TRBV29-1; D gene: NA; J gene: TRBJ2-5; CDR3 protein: CSESGAEETQYF; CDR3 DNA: TGCAGCGAATCAGGGGCCGAAGAGACCCAGTACTTC
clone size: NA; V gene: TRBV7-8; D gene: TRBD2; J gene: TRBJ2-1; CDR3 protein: CASSLIAGGLNGQFF; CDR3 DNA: TGTGCCAGCAGCTTAATAGCGGGAGGGCTGAATGGGCAGTTCTTC